Following are 21 T cell receptor beta chains from one sample sequenced in a study of molecular identifiers for immune sequencing clone quantification. TCRdb reanalysed the PCR reads using MiXCR and keeps one entry per CDR3 protein. Of roughly 100,000 distinct CDR3 sequences listed, 35% were seen once; the top ten hold less than 10%. The specimen sequenced was naive CD8+ T cells from blood, with Jurkat cell RNA spiked in. The subset denotes: FACS-sorted CD8+CD4-CCR7+CD45RA+ naive T cells. These receptors were obtained from a human donor in good health. Some libraries in this study had Jurkat cell RNA spiked in.

The gene calls are TRBV24-1 and TRBJ2-1, with unresolved D. V was shortened by 1 base and J by 0 bases, with 9 bases between the two germline ends. CDR3 size: 16 residues. Per germline, CDR1 KGHDR and CDR2 SFDVKD. The CDR3 spells CATSDFAVSSYNEQFF. The CDR3 DNA reads as TGTGCCACCAGTGATTTTGCAGTGAGCTCCTACAATGAGCAGTTCTTC.

This clonotype has only a few counts. The V and J genes are TRBV11-2 and TRBJ2-1, with D tentatively TRBD1 (6 bases). CDR3 length equals 15 residues. Germline V gene data show CDR1 as SGHAT and CDR2 as FQNNGV. Trimming cost V 4 bases and J 2 bases, with 12 bases left between them. For the CDR3, the DNA is TGTGCCAGCAGCTCCGGGACACAGACCTACAATGAGCAGTTCTTC. Amino acids: CASSSGTQTYNEQFF.

Notes on this clonotype: An end of the junction differs from the germline gene, which may be a read error. The chain combines TRBV28 with TRBJ2-7; D is unclear. The CDR3 totals 13 residues. Germline CDR1 is MDHEN and CDR2 is SYDVKM. The CDR3 DNA is TGTGCCAGCAGTTTTCGGAACGGCTACGAGCAGTGCTTC. Residues: CASSFRNGYEQCF.

The chain recombines TRBV12-3 or TRBV12-4 with TRBJ2-7; a weak D match, TRBD2 (6 bases). Trimming shortened V by 3 bases and J by 4 bases, and 13 bases separated the two germline ends. The CDR3 runs to 14 residues. The CDR3 loop is CASSFGGFTYEQYF. The CDR3 DNA reads as TGTGCCAGCAGTTTCGGGGGATTCACGTACGAGCAGTACTTC.

This chain uses TRBV2 with TRBJ2-3; D is unclear. The CDR3 is 11 residues long. Germline CDR1 reads SNHLY; CDR2 reads FYNNEI. V dropped 8 bases and J dropped 6 bases, with 9 bases sitting between them. The CDR3 nucleotides read TGTGCCAGCCCATTTTTGGATACGCAGTATTTT. It encodes CASPFLDTQYF.

The sample holds a few counts of this clonotype. J is TRBJ1-1 and V is TRBV13, with D perhaps TRBD1 (6 bases). The CDR3 covers 13 residues. Germline V gene sequence: CDR1 PRHDT, CDR2 FYEKMQ (reference sequence). V was cut by 3 bases and J by 5 bases, with 10 bases left in between. CDR3: CASSFSGETEAFF. Written as DNA, the CDR3 is TGTGCCAGCAGCTTCTCAGGGGAAACTGAAGCTTTCTTT.

The V gene is TRBV24-1, the J gene TRBJ2-3; 12 nucleotides line up with TRBD2. The CDR3 length is 19 residues. In germline, CDR1 is KGHDR, CDR2 SFDVKD. V trimming: 0 bases; J trimming: 0 bases; junction bases outside the gene matches: 6. CDR3 nucleotides: TGTGCCACCAGTGATTTGCAGACTAGCGGGGGAATTAGCACAGATACGCAGTATTTT. Translated, it gives CATSDLQTSGGISTDTQYF.

The rearrangement links TRBV4-3 to TRBJ2-1; D uncertain. From germline, CDR1 is LGHNA and CDR2 YSLEER. The CDR3 consists of 16 residues. V gave up 3 bases and J gave up 5 bases, with 17 bases separating them. CDR3 in amino acids: CASSHLTVVGNNEQFF. The DNA for the CDR3 is TGCGCCAGCAGCCACCTTACAGTCGTGGGGAACAATGAGCAGTTCTTC.

This clonotype has more than one count but fewer than ten. This chain connects TRBV29-1 to TRBJ2-7; D is possibly TRBD1 or TRBD2 (5 bases each). The germline V and J ends were trimmed by 4 bases and 4 bases, with 14 bases remaining between them. CDR3 size: 13 residues. Germline values: CDR1 SQVTM, CDR2 ANQGSEA. For the CDR3, the DNA is TGCAGCGTTGTGGTCAGGGAGAGGTACGAGCAGTACTTC. It yields the protein CSVVVRERYEQYF.

This clonotype occurred a few times. The chain uses TRBV28 and TRBJ2-3; D not resolved. CDR3 length: 12 amino acids. Germline V gene lookup returns CDR1 MDHEN and CDR2 SYDVKM. V was cut by 5 bases and J by 4 bases, with 7 bases left in between. In nucleotides, the CDR3 is TGTGCCAGCAGTCGGAGCCCAGATACGCAGTATTTT. This codes for CASSRSPDTQYF. Looking up the rest from reference TRBV28 and TRBJ2-3 gives the full variable domain: DVKVTQSSRYLVKRTGEKVFLECVQDMDHENMFWYRQDPGLGLRLIYFSYDVKMKEKGDIPEGYSVSREKKERFSLILESASTNQTSMYLCASSRSPDTQYFGPGTRLTVL.

In regard to this clonotype: A read error is possible here, since a much larger clone lies one base away. CDR3 region: CASSSFESTDTQYF. CDR3 DNA sequence: TGTGCCAGCAGCTCCTTTGAGAGCACAGATACGCAGTATTTT. The J gene is TRBJ2-3, the V gene TRBV28; D unresolved. CDR1 MDHEN and CDR2 SYDVKM come from the germline V gene. Trimming took off 6 bases at V and 0 bases at J, with 10 bases between the two ends. The CDR3 spans 14 residues.

CDR3 coding DNA: TGTGCCAGCAGTTTCAACCGGGACACGGGAACCTACGAGCAGTACTTC. Translating gives CASSFNRDTGTYEQYF. V is TRBV6-2 or TRBV6-3 and J is TRBJ2-7; the D gene is possibly TRBD1 (6 bases). Germline V gives CDR1 MNHEY, CDR2 SVGEGT. CDR3 size: 16 residues. Deletions cut 4 bases from V and 2 bases from J, with 18 bases between.

This clonotype occurred a few times. The chain is built from TRBV28 and TRBJ2-3; D call uncertain. The CDR3 extends over 15 amino acids. Trimming took off 2 bases at V and 1 base at J, with 10 bases between the two ends. Per the germline V gene, CDR1 is MDHEN and CDR2 is SYDVKM. The CDR3 protein is CASSLVDSRTDTQYF. The CDR3 bases are TGTGCCAGCAGTTTAGTGGATTCCCGCACAGATACGCAGTATTTT.

There are a few counts of this clonotype. The chain joins TRBV6-5 to TRBJ2-2, with 11 bases identical to TRBD1. Losses at the gene ends were 4 bases for V and 4 bases for J; bases not matched to a gene: 5. Germline loops: CDR1 MNHEY, CDR2 SVGAGI. The CDR3 consists of 16 residues. Written as DNA, the CDR3 is TGTGCCAGCAGTTCCGGGACAGGGGGTTTCACCGGGGAGCTGTTTTTT. This gives the protein CASSSGTGGFTGELFF.

V usage is TRBV10-2 and J usage is TRBJ2-1; perhaps TRBD1 as D (6 bases). Germline lookup yields CDR1 WSHSY and CDR2 SAAADI. The CDR3 sequence is 17 residues long. Trimming shortened V by 7 bases and J by 8 bases, and 27 bases separated the two germline ends. The CDR3 DNA reads as TGCGCCAGCAACTATGTCCGAGATTGGACAGCACCTGATGAGCAGTTCTTC. Translation gives CASNYVRDWTAPDEQFF.

The rearrangement links TRBV9 to TRBJ2-4; D remains unclear. Between the trimmed V and J ends, which lost 0 bases and 2 bases, there was a span of 6 bases. CDR3 size: 14 residues. In germline, CDR1 is SGDLS, CDR2 YYNGEE. The CDR3 region has the DNA TGTGCCAGCAGCGTAGGGGTGTCCAAAAACATTCAGTACTTC. Translated, it gives CASSVGVSKNIQYF.

In this sample, this clonotype turned up a few times. The chain joins TRBV10-3 to TRBJ1-1; no reliable D call. Germline loops: CDR1 ENHRY, CDR2 SYGVKD. The CDR3 consists of 13 residues. Trimming left V 0 bases short and J 5 bases short, with 7 bases between. This CDR3 is CAISESGGTEAFF. As DNA, the CDR3 is TGTGCCATCAGTGAGTCGGGAGGAACTGAAGCTTTCTTT.

The table lists this clonotype with a few counts. The chain joins TRBV6-1 to TRBJ2-7; the D is unclear. The V and J ends lost 6 bases and 1 base respectively, with 19 bases between them. This CDR3 spans 16 amino acids. Germline CDR1 is MNHNS and CDR2 is SASEGT. CDR3 sequence: CASRENQKLNSYEQYF. In DNA form, the CDR3 reads TGTGCCAGCAGGGAAAACCAGAAGTTAAATTCCTACGAGCAGTACTTC.

As concerns this clonotype: A much larger clone lies a single base off, so this may be a read error. This CDR3 fails to terminate in the conserved phenylalanine or tryptophan, so it likely reflects a read error. The chain is built from TRBV4-3 and TRBJ1-1; D gene uncertain. This CDR3 has 13 amino acids. Germline CDR1 and CDR2: LGHNA and YSLEER. The V and J ends lost 1 base and 6 bases respectively, with 9 bases between them. CDR3 region: CASSQAPLAEAFL. CDR3 nucleotide sequence: TGCGCCAGCAGCCAAGCCCCTCTTGCTGAAGCTTTCTTA.

This chain links TRBV10-2 with TRBJ2-5; tentatively, D is TRBD2 (5 bases). The V gene lost 7 bases and the J gene lost 5 bases, with 14 bases spanning the gap. CDR3 size: 13 residues. Looked up from germline, CDR1 is WSHSY and CDR2 is SAAADI. The CDR3 loop reads CASTARRMETQYF. As DNA, the CDR3 is TGCGCCAGCACTGCTAGGAGGATGGAGACCCAGTACTTC.

About this clonotype: The conserved phenylalanine or tryptophan is not found at the CDR3 terminus, so this likely reflects a read error. The chain carries TRBV7-6 and TRBJ1-4; D is perhaps TRBD1 (5 bases). There are 18 residues in the CDR3. Germline loops: CDR1 SGHVS, CDR2 FNYEAQ. Trimming removed 2 bases from V and 0 bases from J, with 16 bases in between. The CDR3: CASSLTLQGEATNEKLFI. The CDR3 DNA reads TGTGCCAGCAGCTTAACCTTACAAGGGGAGGCAACTAATGAAAAACTGTTTATT.